This TCR beta chain is from a study of T cells after somatic rescue of genetic block (dated by TCRdb to 2018 to 2020). Regarding the research as a whole: The study assessed how robust, over the long term, a T-cell system was when the system had developed through somatic rescue of a genetic block in T-cell development.

The CDR3 goes from the cysteine to the phenylalanine over 18 residues. Only CDR3 DNA is held: 54 bases, read in frame from base 1. Trimming removed 3 bases from V and 7 bases from J; the gene matches leave 16 bases unexplained. The germline V gene yields MRHNA for CDR1 and SNTAGT for CDR2. Points on this clone: Its antigen is not yet known. Qualities for individual bases were not recorded, and no much larger clone is one base off.

The protocol used for the library was the immunoSEQ multiplex PCR assay. In its TCRdb copy, this immuneACCESS table keeps in-frame sequences only and misses some clones. Where compared with another copy, unresolved V genes explain less than half of these, and the others have no known cause. The sample includes 14,000 to 15,000 clones, with roughly two thirds observed a single time. In total, the top ten clones hold 13% to 15% of the sample. In this chain, TRBV6-4 is recombined with TRBJ2-1; 9 bases in between match TRBD2. The specimen sequenced was peripheral blood mononuclear cells (PBMCs). The receptor comes from a boy between 10 and 17 years old. CDR3 reads: CASSEGTSFFQGKNEQFF. In nucleotide form, the sequence is TGTGCCAGCAGTGAAGGGACTAGCTTCTTCCAGGGTAAGAATGAGCAGTTCTTC.